This note documents a single T cell receptor beta chain sequence. TCRdb's copy holds only in-frame clones and misses some; the assay was immunoSEQ multiplex PCR. Of some 700,000 clones detected, over 75% appear once; the ten largest clones hold roughly 0.01%. The sample belongs to a study of shared T cell receptors in the human thymus. J was trimmed by 3 bases and V by 5 bases; bases with no gene match: 2. Germline CDR1 MDHEN, CDR2 SYDVKM. The CDR3 consists of 13 residues. These data also featured in a second study, about human thymus T cells.

The sequenced sample consisted of thymocytes. The clonotype was recovered from a girl under two years old with a congenital heart defect. The chain links TRBV28 to TRBJ2-7; the match to TRBD1 covers 9 bases. For the CDR3, the DNA is TGTGCCAGCAGTAGGGACAGGGTCTACGAGCAGTACTTC. Translating it yields CASSRDRVYEQYF.